A selection of T cell receptor beta chains follows, all from one sample in a study of pediatric ulcerative colitis. The table came from immunoSEQ multiplex PCR; TCRdb's copy has only in-frame clones and leaves some out. The table shows fewer than 30,000 clones, with roughly 70% occurring only once. Sequencing was carried out using gut tissue. The source is a boy younger than 18 with severe ulcerative colitis. Each CDR3 is given with its conserved first and last residue. The D gene is left open where the match is weak. Only part of the rows carry a size: once, few, many, or a class if the clone is expanded.

abundance: NA
v_gene: TRBV27
d_gene: TRBD2
j_gene: TRBJ2-3
CDR3nt: TGTGCCAGCAGTTTACCCGGGGGGGAGGGCACAGATACGCAGTATTTT
CDR3aa: CASSLPGGEGTDTQYF

abundance: NA
v_gene: TRBV5-1
d_gene: TRBD2
j_gene: TRBJ2-7
CDR3nt: TGCGCCAGCAGCTTGGAGCCGGGGATGACTAGCGGGAGCCTCTACGAGCAGTACTTC
CDR3aa: CASSLEPGMTSGSLYEQYF

abundance: NA
v_gene: TRBV29-1
d_gene: TRBD1
j_gene: TRBJ1-1
CDR3nt: TGCAGCGCATTAAGGGGGACAGGGGTGACTGAAGCTTTCTTT
CDR3aa: CSALRGTGVTEAFF

abundance: few
v_gene: TRBV6-6
d_gene: TRBD1
j_gene: TRBJ2-7
CDR3nt: TGTGCCAGCAGGACTGGGACAGGGGGGAACTACGAGCAGTACTTC
CDR3aa: CASRTGTGGNYEQYF

abundance: medium-sized
v_gene: TRBV19
d_gene: NA
j_gene: TRBJ2-7
CDR3nt: TGTGCCAGTAGTATGGCCGGGCCGCGCGAGCAGTACTTC
CDR3aa: CASSMAGPREQYF

abundance: NA
v_gene: TRBV28
d_gene: NA
j_gene: TRBJ1-3
CDR3nt: TGTGCCAGCAGTTCGGTGGGAGACTCTGGAAACACCATATATTTT
CDR3aa: CASSSVGDSGNTIYF

abundance: NA
v_gene: TRBV30
d_gene: NA
j_gene: TRBJ1-4
CDR3nt: TGTGCCTGGAGAGAGAACAATGGGAGGGAAAAACTGTTTTTT
CDR3aa: CAWRENNGREKLFF

abundance: NA
v_gene: TRBV29-1
d_gene: NA
j_gene: TRBJ1-2
CDR3nt: TGCAGCGTTGCTCATAAGGGGGGCAACTATGGCTACACCTTC
CDR3aa: CSVAHKGGNYGYTF

abundance: NA
v_gene: TRBV5-6
d_gene: NA
j_gene: TRBJ2-7
CDR3nt: TGTGCCAGCAGCTTTCAGGGATCTGGAGAGCAGTACTTC
CDR3aa: CASSFQGSGEQYF

abundance: NA
v_gene: TRBV18
d_gene: TRBD1
j_gene: TRBJ2-3
CDR3nt: TGTGCCAGCTCTCCTCCCGGGACAGCTTACGGGACAGATACGCAGTATTTT
CDR3aa: CASSPPGTAYGTDTQYF

abundance: once
v_gene: TRBV4-2
d_gene: TRBD1
j_gene: TRBJ1-1
CDR3nt: TGTGCCAGCAGCCAAGTAGGCCAGGGGGGCACTGAAGCTTTCTTT
CDR3aa: CASSQVGQGGTEAFF

abundance: once
v_gene: TRBV2
d_gene: TRBD1
j_gene: TRBJ2-7
CDR3nt: TGTGCCAGCAGTGACCCGGGACAGAACTCGGAGCAGTACTTC
CDR3aa: CASSDPGQNSEQYF

abundance: NA
v_gene: TRBV5-1
d_gene: TRBD2
j_gene: TRBJ2-3
CDR3nt: TGCGCCAGCAGCCCGAGGGCCCGCGGGAGTGGAACAGATACGCAGTATTTT
CDR3aa: CASSPRARGSGTDTQYF

abundance: NA
v_gene: TRBV6-5
d_gene: NA
j_gene: TRBJ1-1
CDR3nt: TGTGCCAGCAGTTACTCGGAGAACACTGAAGCTTTCTTT
CDR3aa: CASSYSENTEAFF

abundance: NA
v_gene: TRBV7-9
d_gene: TRBD2
j_gene: TRBJ2-3
CDR3nt: TGTGCCAGCAGCTTAGAGGAATTAGCGGGAGCCACAGATACGCAGTATTTT
CDR3aa: CASSLEELAGATDTQYF

abundance: once
v_gene: TRBV19
d_gene: NA
j_gene: TRBJ2-5
CDR3nt: TGTGCCAGCAGTTCGGGACTGCGGGGGCGAGAGACCCAGTACTTC
CDR3aa: CASSSGLRGRETQYF

abundance: NA
v_gene: TRBV7-9
d_gene: NA
j_gene: TRBJ1-1
CDR3nt: TGTGCCAGCAGCTTAGCTCTGGGGGCGAACACTGAAGCTTTCTTT
CDR3aa: CASSLALGANTEAFF

abundance: NA
v_gene: TRBV5-8
d_gene: NA
j_gene: TRBJ1-1
CDR3nt: TGTGCCAGCAGCTTGGATGAGTCTTCCGCTGAAGCTTTCTTT
CDR3aa: CASSLDESSAEAFF

abundance: NA
v_gene: TRBV10-1
d_gene: TRBD1
j_gene: TRBJ1-1
CDR3nt: TGCGCCAGCAGTGGACAGGGTTTGGACACTGAAGCTTTCTTT
CDR3aa: CASSGQGLDTEAFF

abundance: NA
v_gene: TRBV5-8
d_gene: NA
j_gene: TRBJ2-1
CDR3nt: TGTGCCAGCAGCTTCATGGGCTATGAGCAGTTCTTC
CDR3aa: CASSFMGYEQFF